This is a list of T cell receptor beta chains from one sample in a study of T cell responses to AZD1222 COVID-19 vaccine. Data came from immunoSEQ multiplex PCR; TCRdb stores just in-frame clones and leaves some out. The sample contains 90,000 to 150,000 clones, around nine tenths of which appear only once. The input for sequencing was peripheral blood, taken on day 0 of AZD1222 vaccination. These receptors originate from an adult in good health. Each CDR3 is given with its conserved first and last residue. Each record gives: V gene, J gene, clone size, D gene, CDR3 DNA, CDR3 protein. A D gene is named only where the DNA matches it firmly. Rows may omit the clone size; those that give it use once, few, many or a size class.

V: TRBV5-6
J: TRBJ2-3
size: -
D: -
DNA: TGTGCCAGCAGCTTGGTAGGAGATACGCAGTATTTT
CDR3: CASSLVGDTQYF

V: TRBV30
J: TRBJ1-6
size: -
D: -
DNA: TGTGCCTGGAGTGATGGACAGTCGCCTTCACCCCTCCACTTT
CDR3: CAWSDGQSPSPLHF

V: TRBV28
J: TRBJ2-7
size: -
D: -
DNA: TGTGCCAGCAGTTTTTCGGTATCCTACGAGCAGTACTTC
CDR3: CASSFSVSYEQYF

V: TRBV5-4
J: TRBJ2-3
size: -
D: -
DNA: TGTGCCAGCAGCCTGGATTTGGGGGGTTTGGCGGCAACCACAGATACGCAGTATTTT
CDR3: CASSLDLGGLAATTDTQYF

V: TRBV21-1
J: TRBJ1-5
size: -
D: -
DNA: TGTGCCAGCCCAACGGGGGACAGACATCAGCCCCAGCATTTT
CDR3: CASPTGDRHQPQHF

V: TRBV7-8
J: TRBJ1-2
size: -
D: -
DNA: TGTGCCAGCAGCCCGGACGTCCAGGTTGGCTACACCTTC
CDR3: CASSPDVQVGYTF

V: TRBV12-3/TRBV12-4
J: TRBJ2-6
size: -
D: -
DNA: TGTGCCAGCCTGATCTCTGGGGCCAACGTCCTGACTTTC
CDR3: CASLISGANVLTF

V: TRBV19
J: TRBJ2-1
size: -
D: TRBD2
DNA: TGTGCCAGTAGTCATAGCGGGAGCGGCTACAATGAGCAGTTCTTC
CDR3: CASSHSGSGYNEQFF

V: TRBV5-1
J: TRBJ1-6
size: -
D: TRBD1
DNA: TGCGCCAGCAGCGGAACCGGGACAGCAAATTCACCCCTCCACTTT
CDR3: CASSGTGTANSPLHF

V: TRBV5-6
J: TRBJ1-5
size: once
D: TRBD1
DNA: TGTGCCAGCAGCCCTGGACAGGGGCTCTCTTATCAGCCCCAGCATTTT
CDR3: CASSPGQGLSYQPQHF

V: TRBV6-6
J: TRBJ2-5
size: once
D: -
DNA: TGTGCCAGCAGTCTCCTTCCAGGGTCCCAAGAGACCCAGTACTTC
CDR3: CASSLLPGSQETQYF

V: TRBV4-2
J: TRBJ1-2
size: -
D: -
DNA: TGTGCCAGCAGCCAGGATCCAGGCAGGGCTTCTCGTGGCTACACCTTC
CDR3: CASSQDPGRASRGYTF

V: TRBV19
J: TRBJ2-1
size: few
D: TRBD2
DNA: TGTGCCAGTAGTATAAGACTAGCGGGGATATACAATGAGCAGTTCTTC
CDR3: CASSIRLAGIYNEQFF

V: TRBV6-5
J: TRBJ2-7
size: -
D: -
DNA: TGTGCCAGCGGGCGGGGCCAGGAGGAGTACTTC
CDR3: CASGRGQEEYF

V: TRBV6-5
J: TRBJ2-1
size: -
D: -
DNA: TGTGCCAGCAGCGGACAGCCCTACAATGAGCAGTTCTTC
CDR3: CASSGQPYNEQFF

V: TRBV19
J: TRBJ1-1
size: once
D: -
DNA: TGTGCCAGTTCTACGGGGGCAGGGAGAGCTTTCTTT
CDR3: CASSTGAGRAFF

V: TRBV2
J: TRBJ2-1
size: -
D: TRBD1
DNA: TGTGCCAGCGACAGGGCGGGTGAGCAGTTCTTC
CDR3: CASDRAGEQFF

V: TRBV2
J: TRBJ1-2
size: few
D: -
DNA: TGTGCCAGCAGTCAAATCTTGGGGACGGAACCTAGAGGGAACTATGGCTACACCTTC
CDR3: CASSQILGTEPRGNYGYTF

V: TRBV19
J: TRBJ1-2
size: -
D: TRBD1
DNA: TGTGCCAGTAGTATAACGGGACAGGGGTTTGGCTACACCTTC
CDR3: CASSITGQGFGYTF

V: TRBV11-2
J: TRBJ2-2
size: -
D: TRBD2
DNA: TGTGCCAGCAGCTGGGGACTAGCGGGAGGGCGTTCCGGGGAGCTGTTTTTT
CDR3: CASSWGLAGGRSGELFF

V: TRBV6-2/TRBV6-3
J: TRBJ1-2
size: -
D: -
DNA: TGTGCCAGCAGTTACGCGGGGGCGCGTGGCTACACCTTC
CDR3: CASSYAGARGYTF

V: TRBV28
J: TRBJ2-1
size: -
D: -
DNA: TGTGCCAGCAGTAACGGCGGGGGCCTGGCCTACAATGAGCAGTTCTTC
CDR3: CASSNGGGLAYNEQFF